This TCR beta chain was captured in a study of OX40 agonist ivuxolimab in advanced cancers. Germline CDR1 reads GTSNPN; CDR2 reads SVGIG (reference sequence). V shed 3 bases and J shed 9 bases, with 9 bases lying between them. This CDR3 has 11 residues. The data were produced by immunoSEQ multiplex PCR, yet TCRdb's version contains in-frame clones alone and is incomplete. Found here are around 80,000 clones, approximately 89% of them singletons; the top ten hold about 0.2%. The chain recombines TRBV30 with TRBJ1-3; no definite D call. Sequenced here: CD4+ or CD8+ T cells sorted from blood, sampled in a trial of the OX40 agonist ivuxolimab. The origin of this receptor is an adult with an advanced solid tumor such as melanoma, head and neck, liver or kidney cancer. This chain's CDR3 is CAWSPAATIYF. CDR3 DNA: TGTGCCTGGAGCCCCGCGGCCACCATATATTTT.